Listed here are 5 T cell receptor beta chains from one sample, sequenced in a study of T cell responses to AZD1222 COVID-19 vaccine. Assay used: immunoSEQ multiplex PCR; TCRdb lists only in-frame clones, some missing. Counted here are some 120,000 clones, around 83% occurring once; the ten biggest clones make up around 4.4%. Sequencing used peripheral blood, obtained 28 days after the second AZD1222 dose. The receptors stem from an adult who received the AZD1222 COVID-19 vaccine.

V usage is TRBV30 and J usage is TRBJ1-1; D call uncertain. V lost 4 bases to trimming and J lost 5 bases, with 17 bases between them. The CDR3 has 14 residues. Germline V gene sequence: CDR1 GTSNPN, CDR2 SVGIG (reference sequence). CDR3 nucleotides: TGTGCCTGGAAGGCCTTCCGCCTGGAAACTGAAGCTTTCTTT. Its protein product is CAWKAFRLETEAFF.

The rearrangement uses TRBV24-1 and TRBJ2-3; weak D call: TRBD2 (5 bases). The CDR3 sequence is 15 residues long. Germline values: CDR1 KGHDR, CDR2 SFDVKD. With 3 bases removed from V and 5 bases from J, the gap between germline ends came to 14 bases. The CDR3 DNA reads as TGTGCCACCAGTGATGGCGGTAGAGGAGGAGATACGCAGTATTTT. Protein sequence: CATSDGGRGGDTQYF.

Regarding this clone: The sample has other DNA sequences that encode this CDR3 too. The rearrangement joins TRBV3-1 (or the pseudogene TRBV3-2) to TRBJ2-7; D gene uncertain. This CDR3 is 13 amino acids long. The germline V and J ends were trimmed by 1 base and 2 bases, with 6 bases remaining between them. Germline values: CDR1 LGHDT, CDR2 YNNKEL (reference sequence). The CDR3 region has the DNA TGTGCCAGCAGCCAAGCCAGAGCCTACGAGCAGTACTTC. Translating gives CASSQARAYEQYF.

In DNA, the CDR3 is TGTGCCAGCAGTCCCTGGGACGGGCGCGGGCCCCAGCATTTT. It encodes CASSPWDGRGPQHF. V and J are TRBV27 and TRBJ1-5, with D possibly being TRBD1 (5 bases). Trimming took 5 bases from V and 9 from J, leaving 17 bases between them. CDR3 length: 14 amino acids. Looked up from germline, CDR1 is MNHEY and CDR2 is SMNVEV (reference sequence).

The rearrangement joins TRBV28 to TRBJ1-5; 8 nucleotides line up with TRBD1. There are 16 residues in the CDR3. The V segment lost 6 bases and the J segment 4 bases; nucleotides outside the gene matches: 11. Germline CDR1 is MDHEN and CDR2 is SYDVKM. CDR3 DNA: TGTGCCAGCAGGGGGATTCCGGGACAGGCGAATCAGCCCCAGCATTTT. The encoded protein is CASRGIPGQANQPQHF.